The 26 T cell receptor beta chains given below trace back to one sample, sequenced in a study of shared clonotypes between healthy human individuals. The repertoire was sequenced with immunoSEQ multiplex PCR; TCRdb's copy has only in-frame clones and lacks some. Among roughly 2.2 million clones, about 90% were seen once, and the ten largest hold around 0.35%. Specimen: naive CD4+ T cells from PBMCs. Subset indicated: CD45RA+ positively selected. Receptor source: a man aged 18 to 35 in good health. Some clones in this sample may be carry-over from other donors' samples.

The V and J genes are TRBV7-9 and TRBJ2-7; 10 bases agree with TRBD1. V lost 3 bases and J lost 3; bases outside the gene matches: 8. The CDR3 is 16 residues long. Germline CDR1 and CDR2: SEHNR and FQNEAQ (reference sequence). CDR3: CASSFLPGTGDYEQYF. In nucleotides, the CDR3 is TGTGCCAGCAGCTTTCTCCCGGGGACAGGGGACTACGAGCAGTACTTC.

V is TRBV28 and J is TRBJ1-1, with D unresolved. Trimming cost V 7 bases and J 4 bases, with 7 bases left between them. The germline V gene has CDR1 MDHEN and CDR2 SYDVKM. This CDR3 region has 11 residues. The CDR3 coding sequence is TGTGCCAGCATCCTATTCACTGAAGCTTTCTTT. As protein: CASILFTEAFF.

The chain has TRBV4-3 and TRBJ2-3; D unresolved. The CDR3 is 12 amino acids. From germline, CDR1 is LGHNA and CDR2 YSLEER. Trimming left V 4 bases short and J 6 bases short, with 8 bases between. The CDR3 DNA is TGCGCCAGCAGCCTTGGTAGGGATACGCAGTATTTT. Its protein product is CASSLGRDTQYF.

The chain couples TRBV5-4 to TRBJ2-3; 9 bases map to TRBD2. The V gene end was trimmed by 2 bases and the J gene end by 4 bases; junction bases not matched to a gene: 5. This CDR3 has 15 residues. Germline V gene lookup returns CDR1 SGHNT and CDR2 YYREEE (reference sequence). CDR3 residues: CASSFSGSRADTQYF. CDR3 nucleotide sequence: TGTGCCAGCAGCTTTAGCGGGAGTAGGGCAGATACGCAGTATTTT.

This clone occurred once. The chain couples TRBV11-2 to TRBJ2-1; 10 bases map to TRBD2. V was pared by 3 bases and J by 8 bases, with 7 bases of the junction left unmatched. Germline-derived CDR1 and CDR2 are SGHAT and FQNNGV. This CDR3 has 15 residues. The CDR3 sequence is CASSLTSGRGDEQFF. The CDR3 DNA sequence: TGTGCCAGCAGCTTGACCAGCGGGAGGGGAGATGAGCAGTTCTTC.

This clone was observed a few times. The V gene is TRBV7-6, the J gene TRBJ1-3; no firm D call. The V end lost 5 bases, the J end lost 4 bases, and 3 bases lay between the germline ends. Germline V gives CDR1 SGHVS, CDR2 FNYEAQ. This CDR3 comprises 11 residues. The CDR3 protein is CASSRGNTIYF. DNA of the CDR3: TGTGCCAGCAGCAGGGGAAACACCATATATTTT.

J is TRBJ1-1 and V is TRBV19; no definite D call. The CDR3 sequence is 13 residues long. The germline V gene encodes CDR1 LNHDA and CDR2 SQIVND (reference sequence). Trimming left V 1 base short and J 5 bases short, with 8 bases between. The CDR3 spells CASSIVGWTEAFF. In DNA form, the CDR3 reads TGTGCCAGTAGTATAGTGGGTTGGACTGAAGCTTTCTTT.

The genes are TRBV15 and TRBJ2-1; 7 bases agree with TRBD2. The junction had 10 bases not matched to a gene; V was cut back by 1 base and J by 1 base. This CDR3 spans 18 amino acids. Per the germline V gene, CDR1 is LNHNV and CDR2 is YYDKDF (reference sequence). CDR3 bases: TGTGCCACCAGCAGAGTGGGAGGCGGGAGCCTGTCCTACAATGAGCAGTTCTTC. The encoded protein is CATSRVGGGSLSYNEQFF.

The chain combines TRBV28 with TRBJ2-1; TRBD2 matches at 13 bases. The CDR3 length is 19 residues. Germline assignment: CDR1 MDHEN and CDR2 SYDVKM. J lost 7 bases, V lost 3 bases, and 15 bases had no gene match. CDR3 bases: TGTGCCAGCAGTTTCAGTAAGTTTGGACTAGCGGGAGATAAGAATGAGCAGTTCTTC. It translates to CASSFSKFGLAGDKNEQFF. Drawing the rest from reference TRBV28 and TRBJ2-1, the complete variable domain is DVKVTQSSRYLVKRTGEKVFLECVQDMDHENMFWYRQDPGLGLRLIYFSYDVKMKEKGDIPEGYSVSREKKERFSLILESASTNQTSMYLCASSFSKFGLAGDKNEQFFGPGTRLTVL.

The CDR3 here is CAWSPLDRGSNEKLFF. In nucleotides, the CDR3 is TGTGCCTGGAGTCCTCTCGACAGGGGGAGTAATGAAAAACTGTTTTTT. The chain recombines TRBV30 with TRBJ1-4; 9 nucleotides align to TRBD1. Germline assignment: CDR1 GTSNPN and CDR2 SVGIG (reference sequence). The CDR3 has 16 amino acids. With 2 bases clipped from V and 4 bases from J, the junction kept 8 bases outside the gene matches.

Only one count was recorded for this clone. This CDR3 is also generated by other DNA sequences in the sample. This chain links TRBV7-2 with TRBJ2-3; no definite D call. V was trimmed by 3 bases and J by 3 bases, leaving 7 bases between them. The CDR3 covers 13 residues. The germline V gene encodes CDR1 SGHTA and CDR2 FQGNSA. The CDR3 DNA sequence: TGTGCCAGCAGCTTTACTCGGACAGATACGCAGTATTTT. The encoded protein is CASSFTRTDTQYF.

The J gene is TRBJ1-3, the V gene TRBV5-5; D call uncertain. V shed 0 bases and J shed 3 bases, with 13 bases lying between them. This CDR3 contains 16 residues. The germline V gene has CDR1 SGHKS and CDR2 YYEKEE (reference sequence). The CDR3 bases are TGTGCCAGCAGCTTGGGGCGGCCAAACGTTGGAAACACCATATATTTT. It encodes CASSLGRPNVGNTIYF. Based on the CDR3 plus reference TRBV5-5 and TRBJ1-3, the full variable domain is DAGVTQSPTHLIKTRGQQVTLRCSPISGHKSVSWYQQVLGQGPQFIFQYYEKEERGRGNFPDRFSARQFPNYSSELNVNALLLGDSALYLCASSLGRPNVGNTIYFGEGSWLTVV.

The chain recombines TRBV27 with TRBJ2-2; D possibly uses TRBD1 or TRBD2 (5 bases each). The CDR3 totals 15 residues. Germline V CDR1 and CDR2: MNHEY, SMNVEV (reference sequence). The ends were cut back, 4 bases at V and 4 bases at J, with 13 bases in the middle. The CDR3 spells CASSSGRVITGELFF. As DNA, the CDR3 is TGTGCCAGCAGTTCAGGGCGGGTTATCACCGGGGAGCTGTTTTTT.

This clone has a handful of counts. The CDR3, as DNA: TGCGCCAGCAGCTTCAGCCCCCCGAGTATAGAAGCTTTCTTT. Translated: CASSFSPPSIEAFF. The chain is built from TRBV5-1 and TRBJ1-1; no definite D call. With 2 bases removed from V and 8 bases from J, the gap between germline ends came to 16 bases. The length of the CDR3 is 14 residues. Germline V lookup: CDR1 SGHRS, CDR2 YFSETQ.

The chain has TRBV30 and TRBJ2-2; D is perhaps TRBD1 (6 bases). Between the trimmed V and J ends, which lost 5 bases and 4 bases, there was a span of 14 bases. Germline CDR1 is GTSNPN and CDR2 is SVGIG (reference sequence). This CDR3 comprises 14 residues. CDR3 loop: CAWGTQDSTGELFF. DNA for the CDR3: TGTGCCTGGGGCACCCAGGACAGCACCGGGGAGCTGTTTTTT.

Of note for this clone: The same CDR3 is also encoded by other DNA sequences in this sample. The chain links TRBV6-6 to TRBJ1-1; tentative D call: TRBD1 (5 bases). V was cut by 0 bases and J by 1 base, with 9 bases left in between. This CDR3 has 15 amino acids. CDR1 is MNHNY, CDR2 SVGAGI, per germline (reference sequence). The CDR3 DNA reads TGTGCCAGCAGTTACTCGGTGGGGACGAACACTGAAGCTTTCTTT. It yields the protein CASSYSVGTNTEAFF.

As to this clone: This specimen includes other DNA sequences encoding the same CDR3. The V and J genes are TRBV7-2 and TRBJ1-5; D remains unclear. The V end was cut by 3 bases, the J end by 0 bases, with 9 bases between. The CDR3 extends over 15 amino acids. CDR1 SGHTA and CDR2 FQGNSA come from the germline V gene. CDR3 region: CASSLTGNSNQPQHF. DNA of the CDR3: TGTGCCAGCAGCTTGACGGGAAATAGCAATCAGCCCCAGCATTTT.

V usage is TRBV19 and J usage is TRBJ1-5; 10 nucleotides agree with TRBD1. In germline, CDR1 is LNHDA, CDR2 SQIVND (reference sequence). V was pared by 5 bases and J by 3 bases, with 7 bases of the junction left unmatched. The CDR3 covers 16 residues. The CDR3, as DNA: TGTGCCAGTAGTGTTCGACAGGGGGCCAACAATCAGCCCCAGCATTTT. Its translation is CASSVRQGANNQPQHF.

CDR3 DNA: TGTGCCAGCAGTAAATCCGGGACAGGGGGCGGTCAGCCCCAGCATTTT. Translated: CASSKSGTGGGQPQHF. This chain links TRBV28 with TRBJ1-5; 12 bases agree with TRBD1. With 5 bases clipped from V and 6 bases from J, the junction kept 8 bases outside the gene matches. The germline V gene has CDR1 MDHEN and CDR2 SYDVKM. The CDR3 length is 16 residues.

Written as DNA, the CDR3 is TGTGCCAGCAGCTCGGTGCTGACAGGGCGTCAGCCCCAGCATTTT. Translating it yields CASSSVLTGRQPQHF. The V gene is TRBV7-2, the J gene TRBJ1-5; 7 nucleotides match TRBD1. The CDR3 totals 15 residues. Germline V gives CDR1 SGHTA, CDR2 FQGNSA. With 4 bases clipped from V and 6 bases from J, the junction kept 9 bases outside the gene matches.

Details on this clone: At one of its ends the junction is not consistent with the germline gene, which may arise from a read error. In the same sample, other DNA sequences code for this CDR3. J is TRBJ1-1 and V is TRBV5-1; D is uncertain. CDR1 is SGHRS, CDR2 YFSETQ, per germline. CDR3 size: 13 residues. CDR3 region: CASSFNLNTEAFF. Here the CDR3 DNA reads TGCGCCAGCAGCTTCAACCTGAACACTGAAGCTTTCTTC.

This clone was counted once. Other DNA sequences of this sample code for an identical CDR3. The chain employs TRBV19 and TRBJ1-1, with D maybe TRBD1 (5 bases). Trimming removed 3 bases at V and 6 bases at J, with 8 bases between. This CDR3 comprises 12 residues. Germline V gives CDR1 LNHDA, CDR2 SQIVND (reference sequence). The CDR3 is CASSIGGSEAFF. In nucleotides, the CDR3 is TGTGCCAGTAGTATTGGGGGGTCTGAAGCTTTCTTT.

The CDR3 protein is CASGIHTGELFF. The CDR3, as DNA: TGTGCCAGCGGGATCCACACCGGGGAGCTGTTTTTT. The chain recombines TRBV28 with TRBJ2-2; D remains unclear. The CDR3 has 12 amino acids. Germline V lookup: CDR1 MDHEN, CDR2 SYDVKM. The V end was cut by 8 bases, the J end by 3 bases, with 7 bases between.

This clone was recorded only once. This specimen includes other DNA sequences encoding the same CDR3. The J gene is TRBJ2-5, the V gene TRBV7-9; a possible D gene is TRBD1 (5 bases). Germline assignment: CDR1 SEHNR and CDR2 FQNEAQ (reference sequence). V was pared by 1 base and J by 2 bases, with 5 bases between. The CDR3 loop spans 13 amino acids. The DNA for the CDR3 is TGTGCCAGCAGCTTAGGACAGCAAGAGACCCAGTACTTC. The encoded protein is CASSLGQQETQYF.

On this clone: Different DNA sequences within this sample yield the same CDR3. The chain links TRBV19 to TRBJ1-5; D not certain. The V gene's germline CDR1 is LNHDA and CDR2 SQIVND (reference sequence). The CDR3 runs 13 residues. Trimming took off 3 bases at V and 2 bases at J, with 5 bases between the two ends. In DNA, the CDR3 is TGTGCCAGTAGTATTGGCCGCAATCAGCCCCAGCATTTT. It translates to CASSIGRNQPQHF. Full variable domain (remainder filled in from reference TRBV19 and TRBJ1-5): DGGITQSPKYLFRKEGQNVTLSCEQNLNHDAMYWYRQDPGQGLRLIYYSQIVNDFQKGDIAEGYSVSREKKESFPLTVTSAQKNPTAFYLCASSIGRNQPQHFGDGTRLSIL.

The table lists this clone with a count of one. The CDR3 loop is CASSTPIQGARGKNIQYF. In DNA, the CDR3 is TGTGCCAGTAGTACTCCAATACAGGGGGCGCGGGGCAAAAACATTCAGTACTTC. This rearrangement joins TRBV19 to TRBJ2-4; 9 positions match TRBD1. The germline V gene has CDR1 LNHDA and CDR2 SQIVND (reference sequence). With V trimmed by 4 bases and J by 3 bases, 13 bases remained unmatched. This CDR3 is built from 18 residues.